This T cell receptor beta chain was recovered during a study of T cell repertoires in cytomegalovirus infection. Trimming took 2 bases from V and 4 from J, leaving 12 bases between them. This CDR3 spans 15 amino acids. In germline, CDR1 is SGHTA, CDR2 FQGTGA. The table lists this clonotype with a few counts. Its antigen remains unknown. TCRdb ran MiXCR on the reads and lists one entry per CDR3 protein. The sample has 700,000 to 850,000 distinct CDR3 sequences, approximately 32% seen once. The chain combines TRBV7-3 with TRBJ1-5; D might be TRBD1 (5 bases). Sequencing used cultured CD8+ T cells from PBMCs, obtained from culture after CMV antigen stimulation. The clonotype originates from a human donor in good health (CMV status not recorded). Some clones in this sample may be carry-over from other donors' samples. CDR3 amino acids: CASSLSRGINQPQHF. Written as DNA, the CDR3 is TGTGCCAGCAGCTTATCTAGGGGTATTAATCAGCCCCAGCATTTT.